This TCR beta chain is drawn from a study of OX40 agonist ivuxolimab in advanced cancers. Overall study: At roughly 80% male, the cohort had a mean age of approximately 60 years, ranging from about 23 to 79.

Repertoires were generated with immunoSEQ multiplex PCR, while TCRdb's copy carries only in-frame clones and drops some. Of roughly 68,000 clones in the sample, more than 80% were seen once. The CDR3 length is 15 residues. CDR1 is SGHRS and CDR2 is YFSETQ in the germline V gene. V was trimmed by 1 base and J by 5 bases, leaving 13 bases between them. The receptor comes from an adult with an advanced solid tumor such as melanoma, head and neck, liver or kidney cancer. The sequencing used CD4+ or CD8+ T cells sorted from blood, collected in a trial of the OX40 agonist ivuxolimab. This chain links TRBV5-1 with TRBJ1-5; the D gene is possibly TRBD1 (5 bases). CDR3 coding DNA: TGCGCCAGCAGCTTGATGGGGACGGCTTATCAGCCCCAGCATTTT. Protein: CASSLMGTAYQPQHF.